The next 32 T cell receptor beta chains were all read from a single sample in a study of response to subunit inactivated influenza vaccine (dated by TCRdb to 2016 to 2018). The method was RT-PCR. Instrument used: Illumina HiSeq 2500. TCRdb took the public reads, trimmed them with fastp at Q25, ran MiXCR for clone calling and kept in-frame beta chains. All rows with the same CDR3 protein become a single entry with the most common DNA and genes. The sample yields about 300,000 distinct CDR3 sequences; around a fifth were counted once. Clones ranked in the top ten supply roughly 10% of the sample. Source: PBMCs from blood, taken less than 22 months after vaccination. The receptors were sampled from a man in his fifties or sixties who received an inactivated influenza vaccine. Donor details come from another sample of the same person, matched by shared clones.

CDR3 sequence: CASSSVDRSSYNEQFF. The CDR3 DNA reads as TGTGCCAGCAGCTCTGTGGACAGGAGCTCCTACAATGAGCAGTTCTTC. J is TRBJ2-1 and V is TRBV5-5; 7 bases fit TRBD1. In germline, CDR1 is SGHKS, CDR2 YYEKEE (reference sequence). The CDR3 sequence is 16 residues long. Trimming removed 3 bases from V and 0 bases from J; junction bases left unmatched: 6.

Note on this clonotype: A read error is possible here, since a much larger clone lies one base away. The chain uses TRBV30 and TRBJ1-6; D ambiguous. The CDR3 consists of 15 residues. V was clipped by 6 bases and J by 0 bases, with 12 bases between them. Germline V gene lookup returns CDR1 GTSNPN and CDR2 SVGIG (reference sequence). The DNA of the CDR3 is TGTGCCTGCAGACCCATGAGCTCCTATAATTCACCCCTCCACTTT. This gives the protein CACRPMSSYNSPLHF.

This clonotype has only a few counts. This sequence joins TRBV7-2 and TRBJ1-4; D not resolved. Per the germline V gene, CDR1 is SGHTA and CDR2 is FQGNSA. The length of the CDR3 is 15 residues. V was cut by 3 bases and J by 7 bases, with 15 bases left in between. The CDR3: CASSLRGPMGEKLFF. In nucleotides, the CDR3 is TGTGCCAGCAGCTTGCGAGGGCCAATGGGTGAAAAACTGTTTTTT.

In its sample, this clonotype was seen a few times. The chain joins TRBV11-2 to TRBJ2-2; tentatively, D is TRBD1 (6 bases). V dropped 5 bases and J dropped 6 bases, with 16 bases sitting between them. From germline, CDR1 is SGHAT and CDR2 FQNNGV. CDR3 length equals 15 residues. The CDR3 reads CASSPRQERSGELFF. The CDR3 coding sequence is TGTGCCAGCAGCCCGCGACAGGAACGATCCGGGGAGCTGTTTTTT.

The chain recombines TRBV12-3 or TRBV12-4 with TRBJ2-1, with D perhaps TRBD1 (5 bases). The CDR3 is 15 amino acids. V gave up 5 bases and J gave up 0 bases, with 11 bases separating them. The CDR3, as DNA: TGTGCCAGCAGTAGACAGTCGAGCTCCTACAATGAGCAGTTCTTC. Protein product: CASSRQSSSYNEQFF.

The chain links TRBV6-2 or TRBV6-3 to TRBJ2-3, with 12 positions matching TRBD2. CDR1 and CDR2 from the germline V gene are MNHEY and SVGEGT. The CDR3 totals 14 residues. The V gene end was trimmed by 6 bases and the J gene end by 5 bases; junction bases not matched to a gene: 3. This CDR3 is CASSLAGGQDTQYF. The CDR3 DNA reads TGTGCCAGCAGCCTAGCGGGGGGGCAAGATACGCAGTATTTT.

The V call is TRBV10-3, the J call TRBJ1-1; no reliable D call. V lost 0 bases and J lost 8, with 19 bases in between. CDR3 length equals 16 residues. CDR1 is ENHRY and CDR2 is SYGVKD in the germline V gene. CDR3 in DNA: TGTGCCATCAGTGAGTCTACTGGACGAGGGCCGTGGGAAGCTTTCTTT. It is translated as CAISESTGRGPWEAFF.

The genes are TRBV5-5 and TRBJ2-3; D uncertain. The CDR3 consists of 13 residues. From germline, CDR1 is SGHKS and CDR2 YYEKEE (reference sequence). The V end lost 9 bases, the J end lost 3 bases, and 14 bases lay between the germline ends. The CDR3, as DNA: TGTGCCACCCGGCTAGAGATTACAGATACGCAGTATTTT. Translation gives CATRLEITDTQYF. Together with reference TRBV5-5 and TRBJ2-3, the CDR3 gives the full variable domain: DAGVTQSPTHLIKTRGQQVTLRCSPISGHKSVSWYQQVLGQGPQFIFQYYEKEERGRGNFPDRFSARQFPNYSSELNVNALLLGDSALYLCATRLEITDTQYFGPGTRLTVL.

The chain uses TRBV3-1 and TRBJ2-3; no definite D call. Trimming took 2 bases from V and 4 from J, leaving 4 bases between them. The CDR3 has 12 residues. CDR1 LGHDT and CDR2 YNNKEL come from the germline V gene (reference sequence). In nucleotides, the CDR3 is TGTGCCAGCAGCCAACGTCCAGATACGCAGTATTTT. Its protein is CASSQRPDTQYF.

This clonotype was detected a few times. CDR3 in amino acids: CASSPSGQAYGYTF. The CDR3 bases are TGTGCCAGCAGCCCCTCCGGACAGGCATATGGCTACACCTTC. The chain links TRBV14 to TRBJ1-2; 7 bases align to TRBD1. This CDR3 comprises 14 residues. The V gene end was trimmed by 4 bases and the J gene end by 5 bases; junction bases not matched to a gene: 7. CDR1 and CDR2 from the germline V gene are SGHDN and FVKESK. The whole variable domain, remainder taken from reference TRBV14 and TRBJ1-2, is EAGVTQFPSHSVIEKGQTVTLRCDPISGHDNLYWYRRVMGKEIKFLLHFVKESKQDESGMPNNRFLAERTGGTYSTLKVQPAELEDSGVYFCASSPSGQAYGYTFGSGTRLTVV.

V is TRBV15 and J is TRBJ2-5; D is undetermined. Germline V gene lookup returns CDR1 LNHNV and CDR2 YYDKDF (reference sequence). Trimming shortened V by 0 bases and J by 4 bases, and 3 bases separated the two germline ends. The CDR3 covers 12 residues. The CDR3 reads CATSRELETQYF. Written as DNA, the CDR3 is TGTGCCACCAGCAGAGAATTAGAGACCCAGTACTTC.

The CDR3: CASSLRTGGHSPLHF. DNA for the CDR3: TGTGCCAGCAGCCTTCGGACAGGGGGACATTCACCCCTCCACTTT. This sequence joins TRBV3-1 and TRBJ1-6, with TRBD1 matching over 10 bases. V lost 4 bases and J lost 8; bases outside the gene matches: 5. The CDR3 spans 15 residues. Germline-derived CDR1 and CDR2 are LGHDT and YNNKEL (reference sequence).

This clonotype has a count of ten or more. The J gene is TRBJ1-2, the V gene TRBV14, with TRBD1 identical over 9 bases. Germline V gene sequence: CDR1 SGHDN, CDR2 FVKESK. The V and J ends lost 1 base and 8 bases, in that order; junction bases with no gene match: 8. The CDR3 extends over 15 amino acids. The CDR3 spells CASSQVEGTGSGYTF. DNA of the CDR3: TGTGCCAGCAGCCAAGTGGAGGGGACAGGGTCCGGCTACACCTTC. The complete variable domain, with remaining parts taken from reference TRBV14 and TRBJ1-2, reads EAGVTQFPSHSVIEKGQTVTLRCDPISGHDNLYWYRRVMGKEIKFLLHFVKESKQDESGMPNNRFLAERTGGTYSTLKVQPAELEDSGVYFCASSQVEGTGSGYTFGSGTRLTVV.

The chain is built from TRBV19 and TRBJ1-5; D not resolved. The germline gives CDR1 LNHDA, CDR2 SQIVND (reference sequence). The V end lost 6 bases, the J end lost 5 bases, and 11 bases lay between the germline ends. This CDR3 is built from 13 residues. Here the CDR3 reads CASSILADQPQHF. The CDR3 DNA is TGTGCCAGTAGCATACTAGCGGATCAGCCCCAGCATTTT.

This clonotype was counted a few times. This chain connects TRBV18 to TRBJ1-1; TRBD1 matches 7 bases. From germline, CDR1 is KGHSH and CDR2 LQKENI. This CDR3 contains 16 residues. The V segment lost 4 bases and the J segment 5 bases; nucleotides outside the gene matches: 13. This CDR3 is CASSLRTGWGSTEAFF. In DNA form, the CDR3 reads TGTGCCAGCTCACTTCGGACAGGCTGGGGGAGTACTGAAGCTTTCTTT. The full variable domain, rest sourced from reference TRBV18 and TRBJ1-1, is NAGVMQNPRHLVRRRGQEARLRCSPMKGHSHVYWYRQLPEEGLKFMVYLQKENIIDESGMPKERFSAEFPKEGPSILRIQQVVRGDSAAYFCASSLRTGWGSTEAFFGQGTRLTVV.

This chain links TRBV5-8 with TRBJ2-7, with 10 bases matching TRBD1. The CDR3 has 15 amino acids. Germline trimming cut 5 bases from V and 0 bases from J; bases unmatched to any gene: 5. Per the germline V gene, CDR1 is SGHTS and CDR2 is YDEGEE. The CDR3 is CASRPGQGVSYEQYF. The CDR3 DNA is TGTGCCAGCAGACCCGGACAGGGGGTCTCCTACGAGCAGTACTTC.

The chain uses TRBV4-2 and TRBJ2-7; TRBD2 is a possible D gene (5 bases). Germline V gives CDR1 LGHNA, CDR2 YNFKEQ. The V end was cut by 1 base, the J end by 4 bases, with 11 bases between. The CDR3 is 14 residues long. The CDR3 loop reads CASSQGFSDYEQYF. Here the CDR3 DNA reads TGTGCCAGCAGCCAAGGTTTTAGCGATTACGAGCAGTACTTC.

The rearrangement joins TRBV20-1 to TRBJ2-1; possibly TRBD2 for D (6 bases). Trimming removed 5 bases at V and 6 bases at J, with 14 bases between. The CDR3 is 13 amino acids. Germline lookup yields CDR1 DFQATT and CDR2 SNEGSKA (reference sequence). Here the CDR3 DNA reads TGCAGTGCTCAACGGGACTTCAGCAATGAGCAGTTCTTC. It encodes CSAQRDFSNEQFF.

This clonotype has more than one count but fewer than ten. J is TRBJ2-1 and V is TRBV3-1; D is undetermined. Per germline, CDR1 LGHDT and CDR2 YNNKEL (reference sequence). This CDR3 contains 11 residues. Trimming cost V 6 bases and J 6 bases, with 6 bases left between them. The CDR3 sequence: CASSILNEQFF. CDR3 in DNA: TGTGCCAGCAGTATACTCAATGAGCAGTTCTTC.

CDR3 amino acids: CASSQEGGQLYNSPLHF. The DNA for the CDR3 is TGTGCCAGCAGCCAAGAGGGAGGACAGCTTTATAATTCACCCCTCCACTTT. The chain combines TRBV4-2 with TRBJ1-6; D perhaps matches TRBD1 (6 bases). V was trimmed by 0 bases and J by 4 bases, leaving 13 bases between them. The CDR3 totals 17 residues. In germline, CDR1 is LGHNA, CDR2 YNFKEQ.

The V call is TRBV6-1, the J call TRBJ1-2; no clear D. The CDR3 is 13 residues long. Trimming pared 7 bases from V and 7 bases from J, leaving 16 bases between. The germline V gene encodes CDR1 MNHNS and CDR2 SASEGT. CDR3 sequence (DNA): TGTGCCAGCATCGAGGGCTTGAATGGTGGCTACACCTTC. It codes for CASIEGLNGGYTF.

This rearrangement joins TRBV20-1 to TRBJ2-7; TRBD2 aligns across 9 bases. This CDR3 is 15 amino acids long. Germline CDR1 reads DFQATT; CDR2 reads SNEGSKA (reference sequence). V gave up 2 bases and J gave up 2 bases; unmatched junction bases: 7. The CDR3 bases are TGCAGTGCTAGACACCCTAGCGGGGACGCCTACGAGCAGTACTTC. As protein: CSARHPSGDAYEQYF.

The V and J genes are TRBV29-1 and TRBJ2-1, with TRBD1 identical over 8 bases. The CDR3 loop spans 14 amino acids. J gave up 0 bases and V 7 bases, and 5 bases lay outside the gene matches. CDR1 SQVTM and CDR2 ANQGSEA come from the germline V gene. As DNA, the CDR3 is TGCAGCGGAAGGACAGGGAGCTCCTACAATGAGCAGTTCTTC. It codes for CSGRTGSSYNEQFF.

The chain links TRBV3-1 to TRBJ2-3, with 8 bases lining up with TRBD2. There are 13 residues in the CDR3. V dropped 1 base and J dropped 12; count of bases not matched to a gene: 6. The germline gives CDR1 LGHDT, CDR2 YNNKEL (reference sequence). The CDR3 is CASSQVVSGIQYF. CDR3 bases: TGTGCCAGCAGCCAAGTGGTTAGCGGGATCCAGTATTTT.

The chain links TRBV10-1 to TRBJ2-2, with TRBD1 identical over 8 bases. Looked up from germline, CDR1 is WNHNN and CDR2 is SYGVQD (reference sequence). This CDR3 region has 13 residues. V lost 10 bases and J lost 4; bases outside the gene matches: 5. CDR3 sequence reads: CATGQGGTGELFF. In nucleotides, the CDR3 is TGCGCCACAGGACAGGGAGGCACCGGGGAGCTGTTTTTT.

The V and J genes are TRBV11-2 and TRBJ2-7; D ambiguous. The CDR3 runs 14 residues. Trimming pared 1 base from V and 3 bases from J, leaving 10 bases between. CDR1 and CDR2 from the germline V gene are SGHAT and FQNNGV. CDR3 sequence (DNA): TGTGCCAGCAGCTTAGTTGTGGCCCGCTACGAGCAGTACTTC. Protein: CASSLVVARYEQYF.

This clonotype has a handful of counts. The CDR3 nucleotides are TGTGCCAGCAGTTCGACGGACAGGAGAGAGACCCAGTACTTC. This encodes CASSSTDRRETQYF. This chain connects TRBV12-3 or TRBV12-4 to TRBJ2-5; 7 bases fit TRBD1. The J segment lost 4 bases and the V segment lost 4 bases, leaving 6 bases of the junction unmatched. The CDR3 is 14 amino acids.

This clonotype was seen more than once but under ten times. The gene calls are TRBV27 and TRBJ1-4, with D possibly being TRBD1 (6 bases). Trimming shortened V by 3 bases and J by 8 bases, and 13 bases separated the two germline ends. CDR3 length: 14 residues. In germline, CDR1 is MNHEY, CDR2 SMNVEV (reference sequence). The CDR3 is CASSFRGQTEKLFF. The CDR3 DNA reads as TGTGCCAGCAGTTTCCGCGGACAGACAGAAAAACTGTTTTTT.

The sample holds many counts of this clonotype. The DNA for the CDR3 is TGCGCCAGCAGCCTCGGGAGCAGGGGAGAAAAACTGTTTTTT. Translated: CASSLGSRGEKLFF. This sequence joins TRBV5-1 and TRBJ1-4, with a weak D call TRBD1 (6 bases). Trimming removed 4 bases from V and 8 bases from J, with 15 bases in between. CDR3 length: 14 amino acids. Germline loops: CDR1 SGHRS, CDR2 YFSETQ.

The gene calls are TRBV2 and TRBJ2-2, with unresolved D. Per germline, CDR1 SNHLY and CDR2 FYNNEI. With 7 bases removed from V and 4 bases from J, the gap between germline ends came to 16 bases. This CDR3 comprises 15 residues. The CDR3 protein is CASILDLSGTGELFF. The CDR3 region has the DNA TGTGCCAGCATCCTTGACCTGTCGGGCACCGGGGAGCTGTTTTTT. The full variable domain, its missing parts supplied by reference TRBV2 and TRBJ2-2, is EPEVTQTPSHQVTQMGQEVILRCVPISNHLYFYWYRQILGQKVEFLVSFYNNEISEKSEIFDDQFSVERPDGSNFTLKIRSTKLEDSAMYFCASILDLSGTGELFFGEGSRLTVL.

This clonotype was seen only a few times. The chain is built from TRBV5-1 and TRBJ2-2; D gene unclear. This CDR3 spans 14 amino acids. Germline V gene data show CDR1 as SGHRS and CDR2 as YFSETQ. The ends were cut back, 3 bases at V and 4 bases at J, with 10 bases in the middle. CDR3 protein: CASSSVGGTGELFF. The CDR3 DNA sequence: TGCGCCAGCAGCTCTGTGGGTGGCACCGGGGAGCTGTTTTTT.

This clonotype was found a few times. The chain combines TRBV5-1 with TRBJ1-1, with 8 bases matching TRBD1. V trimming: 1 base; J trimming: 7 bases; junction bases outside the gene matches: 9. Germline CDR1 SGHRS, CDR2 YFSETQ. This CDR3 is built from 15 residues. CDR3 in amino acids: CASSLRLTGVGEAFF. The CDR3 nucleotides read TGCGCCAGCAGCTTGAGGCTGACAGGGGTTGGTGAAGCTTTCTTT.